This passage covers 18 T cell receptor beta chains from one sample sequenced in a study of blood T cell repertoires in COVID-19. Repertoires were generated with immunoSEQ multiplex PCR, while TCRdb's copy carries only in-frame clones and drops some. This sample yields about 270,000 clones, of which around nine tenths are seen a single time; 2.6% belongs to the top ten. Sequenced: PBMCs or T cells enriched from blood (not recorded which). The receptors originated from a woman between 18 and 29 years old who had recovered from COVID-19.

This clone has more than one count but fewer than ten. This sequence joins TRBV7-3 and TRBJ1-1; D not certain. The length of the CDR3 is 14 residues. Trimming stripped 6 bases from V and 1 base from J, with 12 bases between. The germline V gene has CDR1 SGHTA and CDR2 FQGTGA. DNA of the CDR3: TGTGCCAGCAGGCGTACCCGCGAGAACACTGAAGCTTTCTTT. Translation gives CASRRTRENTEAFF.

This clone has only one observation. The V gene is TRBV18, the J gene TRBJ2-7; a weak D match, TRBD2 (5 bases). V was pared by 6 bases and J by 4 bases, with 10 bases between. The V gene's germline CDR1 is KGHSH and CDR2 LQKENI. This CDR3 is built from 12 residues. CDR3 DNA: TGTGCCAGCTCCACCGGGATGTACGAGCAGTACTTC. This gives the protein CASSTGMYEQYF.

This clone is a singleton in its sample. The chain joins TRBV5-1 to TRBJ2-7; 12 bases are a match to TRBD2. CDR3 length: 15 amino acids. J was trimmed by 6 bases and V by 0 bases; bases with no gene match: 4. The germline V gene has CDR1 SGHRS and CDR2 YFSETQ. The CDR3 sequence is CASSLGLAGASEQYF. The CDR3 coding sequence is TGCGCCAGCAGCTTGGGACTAGCGGGAGCAAGCGAGCAGTACTTC. The full variable domain, rest sourced from reference TRBV5-1 and TRBJ2-7, is KAGVTQTPRYLIKTRGQQVTLSCSPISGHRSVSWYQQTPGQGLQFLFEYFSETQRNKGNFPGRFSGRQFSNSRSEMNVSTLELGDSALYLCASSLGLAGASEQYFGPGTRLTVT.

The V call is TRBV30, the J call TRBJ1-5; D is ambiguous. Germline assignment: CDR1 GTSNPN and CDR2 SVGIG (reference sequence). V lost 4 bases, J lost 0 bases, and 13 bases lay in between. CDR3 length: 15 residues. In DNA form, the CDR3 reads TGTGCCTGGATATCAGGCGTTCATAGCAATCAGCCCCAGCATTTT. It translates to CAWISGVHSNQPQHF.

The chain is built from TRBV7-2 and TRBJ2-7; 12 nucleotides line up with TRBD1. CDR1 is SGHTA, CDR2 FQGNSA, per germline. Germline trimming cut 5 bases from V and 6 bases from J; bases unmatched to any gene: 11. The CDR3 has 16 amino acids. The CDR3 DNA reads as TGTGCCAGCAGCCCGGATAAGGGACAGGGGGCGTCCGAGCAGTACTTC. Amino acids: CASSPDKGQGASEQYF.

The chain couples TRBV19 to TRBJ1-2, with D unresolved. The CDR3 totals 17 residues. Germline CDR1 is LNHDA and CDR2 is SQIVND (reference sequence). V lost 6 bases, J lost 0 bases, and 20 bases lay in between. CDR3 DNA sequence: TGTGCCAGTAGCATCACATTCAATCCCGCTGCTAACTATGGCTACACCTTC. Residues: CASSITFNPAANYGYTF. Filled out from reference TRBV19 and TRBJ1-2, the complete variable domain reads DGGITQSPKYLFRKEGQNVTLSCEQNLNHDAMYWYRQDPGQGLRLIYYSQIVNDFQKGDIAEGYSVSREKKESFPLTVTSAQKNPTAFYLCASSITFNPAANYGYTFGSGTRLTVV.

This chain uses TRBV11-2 with TRBJ1-5, with a weak D call TRBD1 (6 bases). CDR1 is SGHAT and CDR2 is FQNNGV in the germline V gene. CDR3 length: 15 amino acids. V lost 1 base and J 6 bases, leaving 13 bases between the germline ends. The CDR3 sequence: CASSLAPGGGQPQHF. As DNA, the CDR3 is TGTGCCAGCAGCTTAGCCCCGGGGGGCGGTCAGCCCCAGCATTTT.

This chain links TRBV6-1 with TRBJ2-7; TRBD2 aligns across 7 bases. The germline V gene has CDR1 MNHNS and CDR2 SASEGT. V lost 1 base, J lost 4 bases, and 4 bases stayed unmatched. This CDR3 comprises 14 residues. The CDR3 spells CASSEGGGWYEQYF. The CDR3 DNA reads as TGTGCCAGCAGTGAAGGCGGGGGATGGTACGAGCAGTACTTC.

This clone was detected a few times. The V and J genes are TRBV5-4 and TRBJ1-2; 12 positions match TRBD1. Germline lookup yields CDR1 SGHNT and CDR2 YYREEE (reference sequence). V was clipped by 2 bases and J by 2 bases; unmatched bases: 4. This CDR3 has 16 residues. CDR3 DNA: TGTGCCAGCAGCTTACCGGGACAGGGGGCGAACTATGGCTACACCTTC. Protein: CASSLPGQGANYGYTF.

The gene calls are TRBV7-3 and TRBJ2-7, with a possible D match to TRBD1 (5 bases). CDR1 and CDR2 (germline): SGHTA, FQGTGA. V lost 5 bases, J lost 6 bases, and 14 bases lay in between. This CDR3 is 13 amino acids long. The CDR3 nucleotides read TGTGCCAGCAGCATAGAAACAGGTCGCGAGCAGTACTTC. This translates into CASSIETGREQYF.

The rearrangement joins TRBV27 to TRBJ2-3; 9 bases agree with TRBD2. V shed 5 bases and J 2 bases; nucleotides not matched to a gene: 8. This CDR3 has 16 amino acids. Germline-derived CDR1 and CDR2 are MNHEY and SMNVEV (reference sequence). CDR3 protein: CASSLRLAENTDTQYF. As DNA, the CDR3 is TGTGCCAGCAGTCTACGACTAGCGGAAAACACAGATACGCAGTATTTT.

The chain recombines TRBV6-1 with TRBJ2-7, with 8 bases matching TRBD1. This CDR3 has 17 residues. The V and J ends lost 0 bases and 0 bases, in that order; junction bases with no gene match: 7. Looked up from germline, CDR1 is MNHNS and CDR2 is SASEGT. Written as DNA, the CDR3 is TGTGCCAGCAGTGAAGCATGGGCCGGGACAGGCTCCTACGAGCAGTACTTC. Encoded protein: CASSEAWAGTGSYEQYF.

This sequence joins TRBV19 and TRBJ2-3, with no clear D. Germline V CDR1 and CDR2: LNHDA, SQIVND (reference sequence). The V and J ends lost 10 bases and 0 bases respectively, with 17 bases between them. The CDR3 length is 15 residues. CDR3 sequence: CATTDPRVSTDTQYF. The CDR3 DNA reads as TGTGCCACCACAGACCCACGAGTTAGCACAGATACGCAGTATTTT. The variable domain in full, with the rest retrieved from reference TRBV19 and TRBJ2-3, is DGGITQSPKYLFRKEGQNVTLSCEQNLNHDAMYWYRQDPGQGLRLIYYSQIVNDFQKGDIAEGYSVSREKKESFPLTVTSAQKNPTAFYLCATTDPRVSTDTQYFGPGTRLTVL.

V usage is TRBV3-1 (or the pseudogene TRBV3-2) and J usage is TRBJ2-1, with 7 bases fitting TRBD2. With 6 bases clipped from V and 4 bases from J, the junction kept 3 bases outside the gene matches. The CDR3 runs 13 residues. Germline CDR1 reads LGHDT; CDR2 reads YNNKEL (reference sequence). CDR3 coding DNA: TGTGCCAGCAGGGCGGGAGCGTACAATGAGCAGTTCTTC. It encodes CASRAGAYNEQFF.

This clone was observed once. This chain connects TRBV19 to TRBJ1-2; D is unclear. Germline-derived CDR1 and CDR2 are LNHDA and SQIVND (reference sequence). Trimming pared 7 bases from V and 0 bases from J, leaving 9 bases between. This CDR3 has 13 amino acids. The CDR3 is CASTFGANYGYTF. Here the CDR3 DNA reads TGTGCCAGTACATTCGGGGCTAACTATGGCTACACCTTC.

The chain is built from TRBV19 and TRBJ2-7; no clear D gene. Germline CDR1 LNHDA, CDR2 SQIVND (reference sequence). V was pared by 6 bases and J by 2 bases, with 14 bases between. The CDR3 extends over 14 amino acids. CDR3 DNA sequence: TGTGCCAGTAGCACTTTGGCGGTGACCTACGAGCAGTACTTC. Residues: CASSTLAVTYEQYF.

V gene TRBV27 combines with J gene TRBJ1-6; D uncertain. CDR3 length: 15 amino acids. V lost 6 bases and J 0 bases, leaving 9 bases between the germline ends. Per the germline V gene, CDR1 is MNHEY and CDR2 is SMNVEV (reference sequence). In nucleotides, the CDR3 is TGTGCCAGCAGCCCGGGGAGCTCCTATAATTCACCCCTCCACTTT. Translated, it gives CASSPGSSYNSPLHF.

J is TRBJ1-5 and V is TRBV4-3; D perhaps matches TRBD1 (6 bases). The CDR3 is 15 residues long. Between the trimmed V and J ends, which lost 0 bases and 1 base, there was a span of 7 bases. CDR1 is LGHNA, CDR2 YSLEER, per germline. In DNA, the CDR3 is TGCGCCAGCAGCCAAGAACAGGGAAGCAATCAGCCCCAGCATTTT. Translating gives CASSQEQGSNQPQHF.